This TCR beta chain was sequenced for a study of blood T cell repertoires in COVID-19. Study as a whole: There were acute and convalescent COVID-19 samples, and they came from the United States, Italy and Spain. PBMCs, B-cell-depleted T cells, or T cells provided the cDNA or gDNA that made up the material.

Study processing details: Quantification of nucleated cells was approximated via reference gene primer amplification. Data came from immunoSEQ multiplex PCR; TCRdb stores just in-frame clones and leaves some out. The V and J calls and clone size were taken over from that table, and D and trimming were inferred from the DNA. The sample lists about 280,000 clones; around 84% were seen once. CDR1 is MNHNS, CDR2 SASEGT, per germline. The CDR3 contains 13 residues. V was pared by 0 bases and J by 6 bases, with 9 bases between. Only one count was recorded for this clone. This TCR was recovered from a woman in her forties or fifties who had recovered from COVID-19. The sequenced sample was PBMCs or T cells enriched from blood (not recorded which). The V call is TRBV6-1, the J call TRBJ2-7, with D tentatively TRBD2 (6 bases). CDR3 loop: CASSEARGVEQYF. The CDR3 DNA follows: TGTGCCAGCAGTGAAGCGCGCGGGGTCGAGCAGTACTTC.